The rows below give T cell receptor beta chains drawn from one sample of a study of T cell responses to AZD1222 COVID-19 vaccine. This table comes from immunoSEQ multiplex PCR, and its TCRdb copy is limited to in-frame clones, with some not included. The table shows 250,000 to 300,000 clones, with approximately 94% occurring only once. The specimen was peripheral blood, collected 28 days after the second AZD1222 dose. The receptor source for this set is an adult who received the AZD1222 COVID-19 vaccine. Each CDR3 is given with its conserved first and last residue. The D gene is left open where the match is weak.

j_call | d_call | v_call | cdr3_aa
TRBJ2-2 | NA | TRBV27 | CASSLKNTGELFF
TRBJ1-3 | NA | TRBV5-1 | CASSPDGYSGNTIYF
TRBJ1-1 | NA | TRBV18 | CASSRTKGVDTEAFF
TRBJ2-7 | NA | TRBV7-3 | CASSLTQALSYEQYF
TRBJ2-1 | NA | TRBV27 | CASSPVFASSYNEQFF
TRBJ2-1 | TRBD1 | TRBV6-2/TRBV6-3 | CASSSGQALYNEQFF
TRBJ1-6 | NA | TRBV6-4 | CASSPRVPTGFGPNSPLHF
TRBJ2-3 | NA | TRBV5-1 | CASSINELATQYF
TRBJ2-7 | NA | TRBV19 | CASSIGGSYEQYF
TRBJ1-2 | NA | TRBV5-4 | CASRPSEDSGYTF
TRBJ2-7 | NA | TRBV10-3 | CASGTSSYEQYF
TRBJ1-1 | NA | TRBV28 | CASSLGTVTEAFF
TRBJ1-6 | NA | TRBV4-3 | CASSQDYASSYNSPLHF
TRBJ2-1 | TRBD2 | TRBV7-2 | CASSTLTSGSPSEQFF
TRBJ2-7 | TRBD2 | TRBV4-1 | CASSQAGAGGGYEQYF
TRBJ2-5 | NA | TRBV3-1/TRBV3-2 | CASSPGETQYF
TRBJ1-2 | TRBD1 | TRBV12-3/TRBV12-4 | CASSTGGPYGYTF
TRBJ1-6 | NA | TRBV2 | CASRGGRDSPLHF
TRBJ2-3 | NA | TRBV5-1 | CASSPDSSPSTDTQYF
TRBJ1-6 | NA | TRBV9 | CASSVGLDSPLHF
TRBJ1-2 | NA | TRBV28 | CASSPAGANGYTF
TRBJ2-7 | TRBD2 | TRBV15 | CATSRGLAGELGTYEQYF
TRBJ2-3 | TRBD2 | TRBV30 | CAWSAIAGRSDTQYF
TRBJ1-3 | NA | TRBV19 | CASSTPRTGGNTIYF
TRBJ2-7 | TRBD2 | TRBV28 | CASSPVAGVRDEQYF
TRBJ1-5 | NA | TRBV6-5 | CASSYAGSQPQHF
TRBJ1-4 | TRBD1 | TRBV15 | CATSGNRGGNEKLFF
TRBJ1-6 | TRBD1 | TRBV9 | CASSPYRGENSPLHF